Listed here are 10 T cell receptor beta chains from one sample, sequenced in a study of T cells in Graves' hyperthyroidism and ophthalmopathy. Regions amplified from RNA transcripts were the TCR beta CDR3 regions. The HTBI primer set drove a first-round RT-PCR of the TCR CDR3. TCRdb reprocessed the multiplex PCR reads with MiXCR, giving one entry per CDR3 protein. There are about 640,000 distinct CDR3 sequences in the sample; around 20% occur only once, and over 30% lies in the top ten. Sequenced material: blood. The receptor set was obtained from a man aged 25 to 40 with Graves' ophthalmopathy.

This clonotype showed up just a few times. The chain has TRBV5-1 and TRBJ1-1, with 9 bases aligning to TRBD1. Per germline, CDR1 SGHRS and CDR2 YFSETQ. The CDR3 has 16 residues. Trimming removed 5 bases from V and 5 bases from J; junction bases left unmatched: 13. DNA of the CDR3: TGCGCCAGCAGGATGGGGACAGGGCGCTTCCGGACTGAAGCTTTCTTT. Translating it yields CASRMGTGRFRTEAFF.

This clonotype came up many times. V usage is TRBV12-3 or TRBV12-4 and J usage is TRBJ1-5, with D possibly being TRBD1 (5 bases). Trimming cost V 0 bases and J 2 bases, with 8 bases left between them. CDR3 length: 15 residues. The CDR3 reads CASSLAQAGNQPQHF. In DNA form, the CDR3 reads TGTGCCAGCAGTTTAGCACAGGCGGGCAATCAGCCCCAGCATTTT.

CDR3 residues: CASSYLDSGREEDNEQFF. The CDR3 region has the DNA TGTGCCAGCAGTTACTTAGATAGCGGGAGGGAGGAGGACAATGAGCAGTTCTTC. The rearrangement uses TRBV6-2 or TRBV6-3 and TRBJ2-1; 11 positions match TRBD2. Germline CDR1 MNHEY, CDR2 SVGEGT. The length of the CDR3 is 18 residues. J was trimmed by 5 bases and V by 1 base; bases with no gene match: 10.

This clonotype was observed a handful of times. The chain joins TRBV2 to TRBJ1-4; 11 nucleotides line up with TRBD1. J gave up 2 bases and V 7 bases, and 3 bases lay outside the gene matches. Germline V gene data show CDR1 as SNHLY and CDR2 as FYNNEI. This CDR3 has 15 residues. The CDR3 loop reads CASTDRGLTNEKLFF. Here the CDR3 DNA reads TGTGCCAGCACGGACAGGGGGCTCACTAATGAAAAACTGTTTTTT.

Comment on this clonotype: A much larger clone is a single base away; this may be a read error. The chain combines TRBV12-3 or TRBV12-4 with TRBJ1-5, with a weak D call TRBD1 (5 bases). CDR3 size: 15 residues. Deletions cut 5 bases from V and 0 bases from J, with 11 bases between. The DNA of the CDR3 is TGTGCCAGCAGTCCGAGACAGAATAGCAATCAGCCCCAGCATTTT. It yields the protein CASSPRQNSNQPQHF.

The chain has TRBV11-2 and TRBJ2-6; 10 bases match TRBD2. The length of the CDR3 is 20 residues. V gave up 6 bases and J gave up 0 bases; unmatched junction bases: 14. The germline V gene encodes CDR1 SGHAT and CDR2 FQNNGV. The CDR3 here is CASRLGLAGDYFSGANVLTF. For the CDR3, the DNA is TGTGCCAGCAGATTGGGGCTAGCGGGGGACTATTTCTCTGGGGCCAACGTCCTGACTTTC.

This clonotype was observed a few times. The chain is built from TRBV4-1 and TRBJ1-2; TRBD1 matches 7 bases. J was trimmed by 2 bases and V by 0 bases; bases with no gene match: 0. CDR3 length: 14 residues. Germline CDR1 and CDR2: MGHRA and YSYEKL. The CDR3 DNA follows: TGCGCCAGCAGCCAAGAGGACAGGAACTATGGCTACACCTTC. It is translated as CASSQEDRNYGYTF.

In its sample, this clonotype was seen a few times. The chain has TRBV6-1 and TRBJ2-5, with TRBD1 matching 11 bases. The germline V gene has CDR1 MNHNS and CDR2 SASEGT. Trimming at V came to 7 bases and at J to 5 bases, leaving 9 bases not matched to a gene. The CDR3 extends over 15 amino acids. CDR3 residues: CASKNPRDRGETQYF. In DNA form, the CDR3 reads TGTGCCAGCAAAAACCCCCGGGACAGGGGGGAGACCCAGTACTTC.

This clonotype was counted many times. V is TRBV11-2 and J is TRBJ2-1; no firm D call. CDR1 and CDR2 (germline): SGHAT, FQNNGV. V lost 5 bases and J lost 8, with 13 bases in between. The CDR3 runs 13 residues. CDR3 sequence reads: CASSVGHKDEQFF. The DNA for the CDR3 is TGTGCCAGCAGCGTCGGTCATAAAGATGAGCAGTTCTTC.

The chain couples TRBV12-3 or TRBV12-4 to TRBJ2-3; TRBD1 might be the D (6 bases). The CDR3 contains 15 residues. Trimming removed 6 bases from V and 2 bases from J, with 15 bases in between. DNA for the CDR3: TGTGCCAGCAGGACAGGCATTACTTTCACAGATACGCAGTATTTT. Its translation is CASRTGITFTDTQYF.